The present entry profiles one TCR beta chain with its context. Data came from immunoSEQ multiplex PCR; TCRdb stores just in-frame clones and leaves some out. The profile shows under 90,000 clones, 98% of them singletons. The sample originates from a study of technical replicates of blood from several donors. This CDR3 has 16 amino acids. Trimming cost V 9 bases and J 1 base; bases outside gene matches: 11. Germline CDR1 reads LNHNV; CDR2 reads YYDKDF (reference sequence). The TCR was taken from a human donor in good health. The chain joins TRBV15 to TRBJ2-1; 8 nucleotides agree with TRBD2. Sequences were obtained from T cells isolated from PBMCs. CDR3 amino acids: CATGPAGAGSYNEQFF. DNA for the CDR3: TGTGCCACAGGCCCAGCGGGAGCAGGTTCCTACAATGAGCAGTTCTTC.